This T cell receptor beta chain was profiled in a study of shared clonotypes between healthy human individuals. When replicate PCRs were run on sorted subsets, they used around 200 ng DNA, tens of thousands of T cell genomes. Clones were read by immunoSEQ multiplex PCR, and TCRdb kept only the in-frame ones, dropping some. Among approximately 650,000 clones listed, around 95% were seen once. The naive CD8 population came from CD45RO-negative cells selected for CCR7, without terminally differentiated effector memory CD45RA+ cells. The TCR was taken from a woman between 25 and 40 years old in good health. The sequenced sample was naive CD8+ T cells sorted from blood.

The CDR3 loop reads CASSPTPGHGAGAQHF. CDR3 nucleotides: TGTGCCAGCAGTCCGACCCCGGGACACGGCGCGGGGGCCCAGCATTTT. This rearrangement joins TRBV27 to TRBJ1-5; D may be TRBD1 (6 bases). This CDR3 has 16 residues. CDR1 is MNHEY and CDR2 is SMNVEV in the germline V gene (reference sequence). The V end lost 5 bases, the J end lost 11 bases, and 25 bases lay between the germline ends.